This T cell receptor beta chain was identified during a study of PD-1 blockade in classical Hodgkin lymphoma. CDR1 is SQVTM, CDR2 ANQGSEA, per germline. The CDR3 spans 13 residues. Trimming shortened V by 2 bases and J by 9 bases, and 14 bases separated the two germline ends. Time point given: newly diagnosed, previously untreated cHL patient sample. CD4+ T cells were purified from thawed PBMCs by magnetic negative selection. TCRdb keeps only in-frame clones here, not all; method: immunoSEQ multiplex PCR. The profile shows roughly 23,000 clones, 89% of them singletons. This sequence originates from a human donor with classical Hodgkin lymphoma. This chain uses TRBV29-1 with TRBJ2-1; D remains ambiguous. Sequenced: CD4+ T cells from blood. CDR3 DNA: TGCAGCGTTGAAAGAAGGGATTGGAGTGAGCAGTTCTTC. Its protein product is CSVERRDWSEQFF.